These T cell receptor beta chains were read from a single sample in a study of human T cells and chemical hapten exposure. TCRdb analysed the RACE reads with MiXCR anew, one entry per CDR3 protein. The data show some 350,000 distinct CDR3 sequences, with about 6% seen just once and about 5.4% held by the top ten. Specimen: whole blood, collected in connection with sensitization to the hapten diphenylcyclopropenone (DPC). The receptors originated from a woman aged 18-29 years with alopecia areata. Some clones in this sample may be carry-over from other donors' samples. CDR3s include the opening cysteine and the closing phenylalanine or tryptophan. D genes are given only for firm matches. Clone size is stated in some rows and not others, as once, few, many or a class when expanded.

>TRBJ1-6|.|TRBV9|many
TGTGCCAGCAGCGTAAGTGGGTACGGGTCACCCCTCCACTTT
CASSVSGYGSPLHF
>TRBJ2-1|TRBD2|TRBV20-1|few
TGCAGTGCTAGGGCTTTAATCCTTAGCGGGGGAAAGATACGGGTTAATGAGCAGTTCTTC
CSARALILSGGKIRVNEQFF
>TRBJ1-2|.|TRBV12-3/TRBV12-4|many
TGTGCCAGCAGTTTAGTAGGGGAAAACTATGGCTACACCTTC
CASSLVGENYGYTF
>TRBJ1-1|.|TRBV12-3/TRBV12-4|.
TGTGCCAGCAGTTTTAAGGGGGAAACTGAAGCTTTCTTT
CASSFKGETEAFF
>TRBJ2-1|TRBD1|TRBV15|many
TGTGCCACCAGCAGACCAAGAACAGGGGATGAGCAGTTCTTC
CATSRPRTGDEQFF
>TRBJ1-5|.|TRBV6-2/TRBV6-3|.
TGTGCCAGCAGTTACTCGGACGGCCCTCGGCCCCAGCATTTT
CASSYSDGPRPQHF
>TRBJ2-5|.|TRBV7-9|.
TGTGCCAGCAGCCCCAGCCTAGACGGGCTAGCCCAGTACTTC
CASSPSLDGLAQYF
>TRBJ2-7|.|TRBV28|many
TGTGCCAGCAGTCTCTACGATTCTGGGGGGGCCAGGGACGAGCAGTACTTC
CASSLYDSGGARDEQYF
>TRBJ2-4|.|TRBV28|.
TGTGCCAGCAGTTCCCGGAGGCTAGCCAAAAACATTCAGTACTTC
CASSSRRLAKNIQYF
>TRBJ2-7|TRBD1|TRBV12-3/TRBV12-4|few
TGTGCCAGCAGATCCGGGACAGGGTACCACGAGCAGTACTTC
CASRSGTGYHEQYF
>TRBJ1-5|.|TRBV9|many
TGTGCCAGCAGGGGGGAAGGGCAGCCCCAGCATTTT
CASRGEGQPQHF
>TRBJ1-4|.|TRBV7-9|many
TGTGCCAGCCGATCAACTGGTGTTGAAAAACTGTTTTTT
CASRSTGVEKLFF
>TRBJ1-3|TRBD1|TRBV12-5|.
TGTGCTAGTGGTTTTCCACAGGGGAGCTCTGGAAACACCATATATTTT
CASGFPQGSSGNTIYF
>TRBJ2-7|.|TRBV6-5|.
TGTGCCAGCAGTCCCAGTAGGGCACCCGAGCAGTACTTC
CASSPSRAPEQYF
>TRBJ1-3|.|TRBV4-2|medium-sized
TGTGCCAGCAGCCAAGATCCGCACACCATATATTTT
CASSQDPHTIYF
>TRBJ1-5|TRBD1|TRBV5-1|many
TGCGCCACCCACGGTGAGGGGGCGAGCAATCAGCCCCAGCATTTT
CATHGEGASNQPQHF
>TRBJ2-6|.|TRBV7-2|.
TGTGCCAGCAGCTTGACAGGCTCCCTAGGTGGGGCCAACGTCCTGACTTTC
CASSLTGSLGGANVLTF
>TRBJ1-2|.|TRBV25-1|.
TGTGCCAGCAGTGTTTCGGGACAACGCTATGGCTACACCTTC
CASSVSGQRYGYTF
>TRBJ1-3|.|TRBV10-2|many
TGCGCCAGCAGTGAGGGCAGATCTGGAAACACCATATATTTT
CASSEGRSGNTIYF
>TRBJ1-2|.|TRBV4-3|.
TGCGCCAGCAGCCAAGACATGAAGGGAACCTACTATGGCTACACCTTC
CASSQDMKGTYYGYTF
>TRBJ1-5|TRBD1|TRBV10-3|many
TGTGCCATCAGTGAAAGTGGGGCAGGGGGCGGCAATCAGCCCCAGCATTTT
CAISESGAGGGNQPQHF
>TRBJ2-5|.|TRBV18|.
TGTGCCAGCTCACCACTCGGCGGGGAAGAGACCCAGTACTTC
CASSPLGGEETQYF